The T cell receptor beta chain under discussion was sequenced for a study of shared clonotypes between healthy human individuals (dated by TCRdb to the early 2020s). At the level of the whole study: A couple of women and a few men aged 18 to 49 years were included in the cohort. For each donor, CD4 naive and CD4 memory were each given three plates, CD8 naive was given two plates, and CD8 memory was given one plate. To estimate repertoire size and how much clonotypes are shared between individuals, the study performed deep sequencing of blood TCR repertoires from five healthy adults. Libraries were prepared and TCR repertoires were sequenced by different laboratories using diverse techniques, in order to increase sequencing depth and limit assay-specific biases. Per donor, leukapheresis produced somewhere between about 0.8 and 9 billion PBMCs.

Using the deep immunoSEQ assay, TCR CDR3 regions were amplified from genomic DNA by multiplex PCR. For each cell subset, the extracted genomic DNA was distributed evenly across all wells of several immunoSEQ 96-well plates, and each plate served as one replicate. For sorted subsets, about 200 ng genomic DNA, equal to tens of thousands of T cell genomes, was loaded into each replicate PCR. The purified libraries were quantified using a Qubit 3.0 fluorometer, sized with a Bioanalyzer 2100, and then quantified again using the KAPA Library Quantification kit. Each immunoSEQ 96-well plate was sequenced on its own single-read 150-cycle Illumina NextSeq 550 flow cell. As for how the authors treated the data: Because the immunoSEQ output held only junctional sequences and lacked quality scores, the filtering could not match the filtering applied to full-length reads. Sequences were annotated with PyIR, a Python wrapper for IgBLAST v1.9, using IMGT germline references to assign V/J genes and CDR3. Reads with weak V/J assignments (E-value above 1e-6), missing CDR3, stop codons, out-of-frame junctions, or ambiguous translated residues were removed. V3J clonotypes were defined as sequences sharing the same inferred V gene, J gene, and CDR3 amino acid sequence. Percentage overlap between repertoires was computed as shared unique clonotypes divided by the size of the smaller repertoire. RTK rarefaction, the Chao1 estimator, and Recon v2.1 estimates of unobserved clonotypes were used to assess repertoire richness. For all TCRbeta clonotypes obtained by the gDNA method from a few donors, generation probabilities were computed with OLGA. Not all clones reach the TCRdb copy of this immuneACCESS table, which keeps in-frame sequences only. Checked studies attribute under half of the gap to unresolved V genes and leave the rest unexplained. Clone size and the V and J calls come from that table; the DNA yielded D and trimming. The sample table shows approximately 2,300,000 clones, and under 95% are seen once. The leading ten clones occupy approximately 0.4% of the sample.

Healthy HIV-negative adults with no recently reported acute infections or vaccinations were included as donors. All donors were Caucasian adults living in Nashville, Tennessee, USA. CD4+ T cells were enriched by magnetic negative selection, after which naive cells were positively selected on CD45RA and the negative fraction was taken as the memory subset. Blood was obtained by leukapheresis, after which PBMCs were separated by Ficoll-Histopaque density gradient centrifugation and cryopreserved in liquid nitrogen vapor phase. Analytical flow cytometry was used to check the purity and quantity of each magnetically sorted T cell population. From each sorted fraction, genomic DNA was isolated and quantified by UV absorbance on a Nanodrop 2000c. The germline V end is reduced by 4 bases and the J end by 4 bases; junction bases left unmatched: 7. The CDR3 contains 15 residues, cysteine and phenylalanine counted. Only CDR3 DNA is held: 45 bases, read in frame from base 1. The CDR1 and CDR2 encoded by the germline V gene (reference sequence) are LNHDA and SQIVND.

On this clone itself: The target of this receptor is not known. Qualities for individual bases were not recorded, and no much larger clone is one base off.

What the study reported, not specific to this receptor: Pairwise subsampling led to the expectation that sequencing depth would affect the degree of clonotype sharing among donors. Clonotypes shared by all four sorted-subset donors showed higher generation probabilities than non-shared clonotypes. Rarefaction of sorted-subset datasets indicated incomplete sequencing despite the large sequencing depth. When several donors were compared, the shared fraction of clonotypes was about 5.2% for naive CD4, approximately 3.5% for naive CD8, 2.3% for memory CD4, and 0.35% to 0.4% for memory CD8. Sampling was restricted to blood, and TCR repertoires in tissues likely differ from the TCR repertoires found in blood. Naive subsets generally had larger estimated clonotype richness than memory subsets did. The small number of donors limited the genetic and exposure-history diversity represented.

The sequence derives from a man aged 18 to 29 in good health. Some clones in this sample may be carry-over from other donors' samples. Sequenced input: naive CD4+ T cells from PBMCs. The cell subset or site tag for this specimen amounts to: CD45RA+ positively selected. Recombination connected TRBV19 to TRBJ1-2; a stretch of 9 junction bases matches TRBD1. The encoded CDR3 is CASSTPGQGAYGYTF. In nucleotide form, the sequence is TGTGCCAGTAGTACCCCGGGACAGGGCGCCTATGGCTACACCTTC.